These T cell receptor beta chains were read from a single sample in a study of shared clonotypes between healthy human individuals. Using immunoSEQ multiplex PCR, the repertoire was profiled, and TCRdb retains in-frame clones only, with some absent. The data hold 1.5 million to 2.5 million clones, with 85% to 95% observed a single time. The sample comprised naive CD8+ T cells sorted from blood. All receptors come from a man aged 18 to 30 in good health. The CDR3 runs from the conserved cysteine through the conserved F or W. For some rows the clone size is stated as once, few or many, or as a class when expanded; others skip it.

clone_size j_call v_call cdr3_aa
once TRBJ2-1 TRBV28 CASSPDRDEQFF
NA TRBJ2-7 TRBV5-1 CASSLEGTLSSYEQYF
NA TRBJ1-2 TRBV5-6 CASSLEGAYSGYTF
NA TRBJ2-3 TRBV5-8 CASSWTSGRVADTQYF
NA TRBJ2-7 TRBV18 CASSPTGDSWQSPYEQYF
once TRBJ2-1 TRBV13 CASSSDSRRQFF
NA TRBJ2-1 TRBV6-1 CASSVDPAGPYNEQFF
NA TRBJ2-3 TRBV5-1 CASSLEQGLADTQYF
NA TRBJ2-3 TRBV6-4 CPRRPTQYF
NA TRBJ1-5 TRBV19 CASSIPGRQNQPQHF
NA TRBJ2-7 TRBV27 CASSFGTGGEQYF
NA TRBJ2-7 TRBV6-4 CASSDRLGCFHEQYF
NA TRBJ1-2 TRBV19 CASRPNEGFYGYTF
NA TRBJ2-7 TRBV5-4 CASSSGLAGSYEQYF
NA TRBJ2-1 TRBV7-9 CASKASGGASYNEQFF
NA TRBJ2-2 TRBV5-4 CASSGANNGELFF
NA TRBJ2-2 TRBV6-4 CASSDSAGPGELFF
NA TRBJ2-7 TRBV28 CASSFSGPEQYF
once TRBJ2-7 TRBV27 CASSPGVSGGRGEQYF
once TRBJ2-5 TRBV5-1 CASSFLLPTQETQYF
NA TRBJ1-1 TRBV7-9 CASSLNPIEAFF
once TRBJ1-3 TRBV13 CASSGQGTSGNTIYF
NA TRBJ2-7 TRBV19 CASSIGGQNYEQYF
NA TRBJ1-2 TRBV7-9 CASSSDYGYTF
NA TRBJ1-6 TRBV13 CASSLAGNNSPLHF
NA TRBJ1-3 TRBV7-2 CASSLTPGFEGSGNTIYF
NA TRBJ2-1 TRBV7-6 CASSFSGLSSYNEQFF
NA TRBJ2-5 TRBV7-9 CASSEGLAGLETQYF
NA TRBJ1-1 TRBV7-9 CASSLARIGGMNTEAFF
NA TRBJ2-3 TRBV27 CASSSNWAIFTDTQYF
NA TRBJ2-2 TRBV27 CASSQGGTGELFF